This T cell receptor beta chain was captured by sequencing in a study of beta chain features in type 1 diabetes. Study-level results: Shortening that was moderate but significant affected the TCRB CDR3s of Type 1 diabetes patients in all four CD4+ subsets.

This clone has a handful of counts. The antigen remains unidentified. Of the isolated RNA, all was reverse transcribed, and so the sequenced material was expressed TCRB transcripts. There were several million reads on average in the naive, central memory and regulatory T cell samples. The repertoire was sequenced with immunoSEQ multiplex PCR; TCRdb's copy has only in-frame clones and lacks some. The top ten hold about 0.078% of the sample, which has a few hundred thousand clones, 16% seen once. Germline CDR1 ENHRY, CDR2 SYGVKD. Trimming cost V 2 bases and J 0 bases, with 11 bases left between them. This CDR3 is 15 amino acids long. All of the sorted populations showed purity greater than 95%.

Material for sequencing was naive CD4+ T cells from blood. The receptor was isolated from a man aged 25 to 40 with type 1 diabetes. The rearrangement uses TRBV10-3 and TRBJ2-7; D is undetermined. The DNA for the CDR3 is TGTGCCATCAGTGAGCACGCGGAAACCTCCTACGAGCAGTACTTC. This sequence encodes CAISEHAETSYEQYF.